This T cell receptor beta chain was sequenced in a study of blood T cell repertoires in COVID-19. Study-wide context: Samples taken during acute and convalescent COVID-19 were collected in the United States, Italy and Spain.

V lost 2 bases to trimming and J lost 4 bases, with 15 bases between them. This CDR3 is built from 15 residues. Per the germline V gene, CDR1 is SGDLS and CDR2 is YYNGEE. The protocol was immunoSEQ multiplex PCR, while the TCRdb copy is restricted to in-frame clones and leaves out a portion. Of 300,000 to 400,000 clones in the sample, approximately 83% were seen once. Assignments of participants to cohorts depended upon their own reported clinical history. The receptor comes from a woman aged 40 to 50 with acute COVID-19. This sequence joins TRBV9 and TRBJ1-2, with D maybe TRBD1 (6 bases). Sequences were obtained from PBMCs or T cells enriched from blood (not recorded which). The CDR3 bases are TGTGCCAGCAGCGTTACCCCACAGGGCAGCTATGGCTACACCTTC. This encodes CASSVTPQGSYGYTF.